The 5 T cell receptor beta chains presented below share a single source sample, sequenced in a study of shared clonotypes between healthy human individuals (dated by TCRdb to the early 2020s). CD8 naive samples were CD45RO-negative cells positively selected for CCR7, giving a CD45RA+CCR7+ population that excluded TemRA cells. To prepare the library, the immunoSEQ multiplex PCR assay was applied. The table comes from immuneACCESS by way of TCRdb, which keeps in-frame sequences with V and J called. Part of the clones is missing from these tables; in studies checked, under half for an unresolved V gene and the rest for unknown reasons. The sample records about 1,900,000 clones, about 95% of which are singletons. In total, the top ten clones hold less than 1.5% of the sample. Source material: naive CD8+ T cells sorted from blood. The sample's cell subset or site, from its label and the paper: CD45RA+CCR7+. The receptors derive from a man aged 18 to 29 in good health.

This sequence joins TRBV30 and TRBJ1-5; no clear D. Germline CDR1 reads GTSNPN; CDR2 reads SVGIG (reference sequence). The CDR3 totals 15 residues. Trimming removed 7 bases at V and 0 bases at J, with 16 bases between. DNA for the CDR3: TGTGCCTCCTCAAAGAGCCGGAATAGCAATCAGCCCCAGCATTTT. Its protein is CASSKSRNSNQPQHF.

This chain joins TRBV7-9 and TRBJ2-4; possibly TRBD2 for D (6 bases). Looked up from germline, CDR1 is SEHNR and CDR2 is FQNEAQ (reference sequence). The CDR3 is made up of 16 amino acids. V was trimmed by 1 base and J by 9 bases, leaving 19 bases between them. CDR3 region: CASSLGSGPYGGIQYF. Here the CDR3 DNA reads TGTGCCAGCAGCTTAGGAAGCGGGCCCTATGGGGGCATTCAGTACTTC.

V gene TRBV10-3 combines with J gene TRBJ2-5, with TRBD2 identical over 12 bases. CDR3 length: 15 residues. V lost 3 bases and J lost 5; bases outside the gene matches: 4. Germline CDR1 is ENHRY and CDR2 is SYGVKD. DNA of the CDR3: TGTGCCATCAGTGACCTAGCGGGGGGGCCGGAGACCCAGTACTTC. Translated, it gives CAISDLAGGPETQYF.

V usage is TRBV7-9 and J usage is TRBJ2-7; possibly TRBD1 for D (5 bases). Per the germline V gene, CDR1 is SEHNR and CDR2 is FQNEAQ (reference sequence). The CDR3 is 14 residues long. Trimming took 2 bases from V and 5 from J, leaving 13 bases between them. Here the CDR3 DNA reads TGTGCCAGCAGCTTACTTGGGGCCGGCGACGAGCAGTACTTC. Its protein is CASSLLGAGDEQYF.

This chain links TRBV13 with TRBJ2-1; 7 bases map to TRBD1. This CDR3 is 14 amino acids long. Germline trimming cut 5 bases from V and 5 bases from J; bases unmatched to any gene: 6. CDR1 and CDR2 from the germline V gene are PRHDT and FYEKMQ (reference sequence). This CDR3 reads CASSPDRAHNEQFF. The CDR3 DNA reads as TGTGCCAGCAGCCCAGACAGGGCCCACAATGAGCAGTTCTTC.